This entry concerns a single TCR beta chain. The method was immunoSEQ multiplex PCR; TCRdb's version includes in-frame clones alone and lacks a portion of them. The table includes about 190,000 clones, over 80% detected once. The data were taken from a study of control samples from healthy donors and cancer patients. Sequences were obtained from blood. This TCR was recovered from a man younger than 35 in good health.

In DNA, the CDR3 is TGTGCCAGCAGCCAAGAAGCTAATGAAAAACTGTTTTTT. This gives the protein CASSQEANEKLFF. The chain joins TRBV14 to TRBJ1-4; the D is unclear. The CDR3 totals 13 residues. V was shortened by 0 bases and J by 3 bases, with 2 bases between the two germline ends. Germline CDR1 SGHDN, CDR2 FVKESK.